This TCR beta chain was obtained from a study of T cells in Graves' hyperthyroidism and ophthalmopathy. Between the trimmed V and J ends, which lost 7 bases and 0 bases, there was a span of 21 bases. Germline V gene lookup returns CDR1 GTSNPN and CDR2 SVGIG (reference sequence). The CDR3 contains 16 residues. Amplification targeted TCR beta CDR3 regions from RNA transcripts. Primed by the HTBI set, a first-round RT-PCR was run on the TCR CDR3. In TCRdb, the multiplex PCR reads were re-called with MiXCR into one record per CDR3 protein. The profile shows 300,000 or so distinct CDR3 sequences, approximately 18% of them singletons. On this clonotype: Its antigen is currently unknown.

General study findings and limits: Most expanded thyroid clonotypes above 0.001 also appeared in blood.

Any patient presenting with uncontrolled infection, other autoimmune disease, pregnancy or lactation was left out. Diagnostic assessment was based on clinical symptoms, serum thyroxine and TRAb, thyroid ultrasound and orbital computed tomography. Using 10 ml of fresh peripheral blood, PBMCs were prepared. This sequence originates from a woman in her fifties or sixties with Graves' hyperthyroidism. Input material: blood. This chain connects TRBV30 to TRBJ1-1; possibly TRBD1 for D (6 bases). CDR3 protein: CASPPRAGDMNTEAFF. The DNA for the CDR3 is TGTGCCTCCCCCCCCCGAGCGGGGGACATGAACACTGAAGCTTTCTTT.